This TCR beta chain was recovered during a study of shared clonotypes between healthy human individuals. Findings of the study overall: For sorted subsets, rarefaction showed incomplete sequencing despite large depth. Among non-shared clonotypes, generation probabilities were lower than among those shared by all four donors.

A word on this clone: What it binds is not known.

Several immunoSEQ plates received, in even portions, the genomic DNA of each subset. The data were produced by immunoSEQ multiplex PCR, yet TCRdb's version contains in-frame clones alone and is incomplete. The repertoire holds 1.5 million to 1.9 million clones, around 98% seen once, with less than 0.55% in the top ten. Trimming stripped 1 base from V and 8 bases from J, with 14 bases between. Germline CDR1 SQVTM, CDR2 ANQGSEA. This CDR3 has 13 amino acids. This clonotype originated in a man aged 25 to 45 in good health. Sequences were obtained from naive CD4+ T cells sorted from blood. Sample subset: CD45RA+ positively selected. The chain employs TRBV29-1 and TRBJ1-1; D may be TRBD1 (5 bases). The CDR3 sequence is CSVEGRGTPEAFF. The CDR3 nucleotides are TGCAGCGTTGAAGGGAGGGGAACACCCGAAGCTTTCTTT.